This TCR beta chain was profiled in a study of blood T cell repertoires in COVID-19 (dated by TCRdb to 2018 to 2020). For the wider study: Collaborator samples came from the United States, Italy and Spain and covered acute and convalescent phases of COVID-19. Samples came from the ongoing ImmuneRACE study (first 160 participants) plus 1,254 subjects from 6 global collaborators. A freely available public database, intended as a resource for researchers studying the immune response to SARS-CoV-2, is where the repertoires were released. Subjects who had been exposed to COVID-19, were actively infected with it, or had recovered from it provided the deeply sampled blood TCRbeta repertoires that made up the dataset. The sample metadata nearly always contained a de-identified subject ID, COVID-19 status, age in years and sex. Where available, HLA class I and class II types were obtained from metadata supplied by the sample provider rather than from assay-based typing. The prospective study material was composed of cDNA or gDNA derived from T cells, B-cell-depleted T cells, or PBMCs. Broad study findings and their caveats: Clinical and demographic metadata were provided uncurated, with the amount varying by source and participant.

The immunoSEQ Assay, a bias-controlled multiplex PCR, was used to amplify TCRbeta CDR3 regions from genomic DNA. Per the original workflow: The number of nucleated cells in each sample was estimated by amplification of reference gene primers within the assay. To quantify the absolute abundance of each unique TCRbeta CDR3 rearrangement, sequence reads were collapsed and filtered. For each sample, productive Simpson clonality was calculated as the square root of Simpson's diversity index over productive rearrangements. Here the immuneACCESS table is served through TCRdb, limited to in-frame sequences with V and J called. Missing clones are a known gap in these copies; in checked studies unresolved V genes cover under half, and the rest lacks a known reason. That table supplies the V and J calls and clone size; D and trimming were determined from the DNA. The sample yields approximately 110,000 clones; roughly four fifths were counted once. 7% to 9% of the sample belongs to the ten largest clones.

The CDR3 measures 14 amino acids from cysteine to phenylalanine. Here the CDR3 DNA is all that survives: 42 bases in frame from base 1. V loses 5 bases at its end and J loses 4 bases; junction bases beyond the gene matches: 4. From the germline V gene, CDR1 is SGHRS and CDR2 is YFSETQ. Note on this clone: There is no known antigen for this receptor. No base-level quality is on record; no much larger clone is a single base apart.

Each collaborating institution followed its own protocols to collect whole blood in K2EDTA tubes. For TCRbeta analysis, collaborators shipped samples as frozen whole blood, isolated PBMCs, or DNA extracted from either of those sample types. The chain is encoded by TRBV5-1 joined to TRBJ1-4, and TRBD1 aligns with 8 junction nucleotides. Sequences were obtained from peripheral blood. The receptor was derived from a man in his 70s with acute or convalescent COVID-19. This receptor carries the CDR3 CASRRDRHNEKLFF. The DNA sequence follows: TGCGCCAGCAGGAGGGACAGGCATAATGAAAAACTGTTTTTT.